Shown below are 25 T cell receptor beta chains from a single sample sequenced in a study of blood T cell repertoires in COVID-19. Assay used: immunoSEQ multiplex PCR; TCRdb lists only in-frame clones, some missing. The data hold around 180,000 clones, with about 81% observed a single time. What was sequenced was peripheral blood. These receptor sequences come from a woman aged 80 or older with COVID-19, enrolled during active disease.

The J gene is TRBJ2-3, the V gene TRBV4-3; possible D gene TRBD2, 5 bases. V dropped 0 bases and J dropped 3 bases, with 10 bases sitting between them. The germline V gene encodes CDR1 LGHNA and CDR2 YSLEER. CDR3 length: 15 residues. The CDR3 region is CASSQEGTGTDTQYF. The CDR3 DNA sequence: TGCGCCAGCAGCCAAGAAGGAACGGGGACAGATACGCAGTATTTT.

This chain links TRBV5-6 with TRBJ2-1; D may be TRBD1 (5 bases). Germline V gene sequence: CDR1 SGHDT, CDR2 YYEEEE. This CDR3 region has 15 residues. V was shortened by 4 bases and J by 4 bases, with 15 bases between the two germline ends. The CDR3 spells CASSQGPNPYNEQFF. CDR3 bases: TGTGCCAGCAGCCAGGGCCCAAATCCGTACAATGAGCAGTTCTTC.

This chain joins TRBV19 and TRBJ1-1; 9 nucleotides match TRBD1. This CDR3 has 15 residues. Germline V gene sequence: CDR1 LNHDA, CDR2 SQIVND (reference sequence). The junction had 6 bases not matched to a gene; V was cut back by 3 bases and J by 4 bases. CDR3 sequence reads: CASSIHRGLVTEAFF. The CDR3 nucleotides are TGTGCCAGTAGTATCCACAGGGGGCTGGTCACTGAAGCTTTCTTT.

This chain joins TRBV27 and TRBJ1-2; 7 bases agree with TRBD1. The CDR3 is 13 amino acids. From germline, CDR1 is MNHEY and CDR2 SMNVEV (reference sequence). V lost 6 bases and J lost 7; bases outside the gene matches: 8. CDR3 DNA sequence: TGTGCCAGCAGCCTAGGGGGCGGTTCTGGCTACACCTTC. Translation: CASSLGGGSGYTF.

The CDR3 reads CASSWGGGRDNEQFF. The CDR3 DNA reads as TGCGCCAGCAGCTGGGGCGGGGGGAGAGACAATGAGCAGTTCTTC. V is TRBV5-1 and J is TRBJ2-1; TRBD2 aligns across 8 bases. The CDR3 runs 15 residues. V shed 3 bases and J 5 bases; nucleotides not matched to a gene: 7. Germline CDR1 and CDR2: SGHRS and YFSETQ.

The gene calls are TRBV2 and TRBJ2-2; a weak D match, TRBD1 (5 bases). The CDR3 contains 14 residues. Between the trimmed V and J ends, which lost 5 bases and 4 bases, there was a span of 11 bases. Germline-derived CDR1 and CDR2 are SNHLY and FYNNEI. The CDR3 coding sequence is TGTGCCAGCAGTTCCGACAGTGCCACCGGGGAGCTGTTTTTT. The encoded protein is CASSSDSATGELFF.

This chain connects TRBV7-8 to TRBJ2-2, with a possible D match to TRBD2 (6 bases). With 2 bases removed from V and 7 bases from J, the gap between germline ends came to 14 bases. The CDR3 contains 15 residues. Germline-derived CDR1 and CDR2 are SGHVS and FQNEAQ. The CDR3 protein is CASSLIGGGNGELFF. CDR3 DNA sequence: TGTGCCAGCAGCTTAATTGGTGGGGGGAACGGGGAGCTGTTTTTT.

The count of this clone is one. This sequence joins TRBV27 and TRBJ2-1, with D possibly TRBD2 on 6 matching bases. V was cut by 6 bases and J by 3 bases, with 9 bases left in between. In germline, CDR1 is MNHEY, CDR2 SMNVEV (reference sequence). The CDR3 consists of 13 residues. The CDR3 coding sequence is TGTGCCAGCAGAGGGACTTACTACAATGAGCAGTTCTTC. This codes for CASRGTYYNEQFF.

The chain is built from TRBV20-1 and TRBJ2-5; D unclear. Germline values: CDR1 DFQATT, CDR2 SNEGSKA (reference sequence). This CDR3 region has 13 residues. The V gene lost 3 bases and the J gene lost 3 bases, with 11 bases spanning the gap. The CDR3 region is CSASGLVKETQYF. The CDR3 coding sequence is TGCAGTGCTAGTGGCCTAGTGAAAGAGACCCAGTACTTC.

This clone came up a few times. The rearrangement uses TRBV18 and TRBJ2-5; D gene uncertain. V was pared by 5 bases and J by 5 bases, with 12 bases between. From germline, CDR1 is KGHSH and CDR2 LQKENI. The CDR3 totals 13 residues. The CDR3 protein is CASSSQQMETQYF. Written as DNA, the CDR3 is TGTGCCAGCTCATCACAACAAATGGAGACCCAGTACTTC.

This rearrangement joins TRBV2 to TRBJ1-1, with D perhaps matching TRBD1 (5 bases). The CDR3 length is 14 residues. Germline V gene sequence: CDR1 SNHLY, CDR2 FYNNEI. The ends were cut back, 2 bases at V and 4 bases at J, with 11 bases in the middle. This chain's CDR3 is CASSEWGVGTEAFF. In DNA, the CDR3 is TGTGCCAGCAGTGAATGGGGGGTCGGCACTGAAGCTTTCTTT. Variable domain in full (rest from reference TRBV2 and TRBJ1-1): EPEVTQTPSHQVTQMGQEVILRCVPISNHLYFYWYRQILGQKVEFLVSFYNNEISEKSEIFDDQFSVERPDGSNFTLKIRSTKLEDSAMYFCASSEWGVGTEAFFGQGTRLTVV.

This chain links TRBV28 with TRBJ2-1, with 13 bases lining up with TRBD2. Germline V gene lookup returns CDR1 MDHEN and CDR2 SYDVKM. J gave up 12 bases and V 7 bases, and 12 bases lay outside the gene matches. CDR3 length: 15 residues. In DNA form, the CDR3 reads TGTGCCAGCACCATCCCCGGGACTAGCGGGAAGAGGCAGTTCTTC. Protein: CASTIPGTSGKRQFF.

The rearrangement uses TRBV18 and TRBJ1-2, with 10 positions matching TRBD1. Per the germline V gene, CDR1 is KGHSH and CDR2 is LQKENI. J lost 5 bases, V lost 4 bases, and 10 bases had no gene match. The CDR3 runs to 16 residues. The CDR3 sequence: CASSQGQGSYQYGYTF. For the CDR3, the DNA is TGTGCCAGCTCACAGGGACAGGGGAGTTATCAGTATGGCTACACCTTC.

The chain recombines TRBV23-1 with TRBJ2-7; D not resolved. TRBV23-1 is annotated as an ORF whose role is uncertain. CDR3 size: 13 residues. Trimming took off 3 bases at V and 4 bases at J, with 10 bases between the two ends. CDR3 bases: TGCGCCAGCAGTCATCCTCAGAATTACGAGCAGTACTTC. It is translated as CASSHPQNYEQYF.

In this sample, this clone turned up many times. The gene calls are TRBV2 and TRBJ1-3; 10 nucleotides line up with TRBD1. CDR3 length equals 16 residues. The germline V gene encodes CDR1 SNHLY and CDR2 FYNNEI. V gave up 3 bases and J gave up 12 bases; unmatched junction bases: 14. DNA for the CDR3: TGTGCCAGCAGTGAGATTCCGGGACAGGGGAGTCAAGACATATATTTT. Protein sequence: CASSEIPGQGSQDIYF.

Ten or more counts support this clone. The chain employs TRBV4-2 and TRBJ2-3; D may be TRBD2 (6 bases). The CDR3 sequence is 16 residues long. V lost 0 bases to trimming and J lost 2 bases, with 12 bases between them. The V gene's germline CDR1 is LGHNA and CDR2 YNFKEQ. The CDR3 DNA is TGTGCCAGCAGCCAAGAGATAGCGGTTGTCACAGATACGCAGTATTTT. This sequence encodes CASSQEIAVVTDTQYF.

This chain links TRBV29-1 with TRBJ1-4; 12 bases are shared with TRBD1. V gave up 6 bases and J gave up 1 base; unmatched junction bases: 3. Germline V gene sequence: CDR1 SQVTM, CDR2 ANQGSEA. The CDR3 has 15 amino acids. As DNA, the CDR3 is TGCAGCGTGGGGGACAGGGGGCGAACTAATGAAAAACTGTTTTTT. Translating it yields CSVGDRGRTNEKLFF. Drawing the rest from reference TRBV29-1 and TRBJ1-4, the complete variable domain is SAVISQKPSRDICQRGTSLTIQCQVDSQVTMMFWYRQQPGQSLTLIATANQGSEATYESGFVIDKFPISRPNLTFSTLTVSNMSPEDSSIYLCSVGDRGRTNEKLFFGSGTQLSVL.

The J gene is TRBJ2-7, the V gene TRBV5-1; TRBD1 might be the D (6 bases). Trimming shortened V by 0 bases and J by 5 bases, and 15 bases separated the two germline ends. Germline V gene data show CDR1 as SGHRS and CDR2 as YFSETQ. This CDR3 comprises 15 residues. CDR3 nucleotides: TGCGCCAGCAGCTTGGTAGGGGGTGGGATCCACGAGCAGTACTTC. Translation: CASSLVGGGIHEQYF.

The J gene is TRBJ2-5, the V gene TRBV10-3; 7 positions match TRBD1. The CDR3 is made up of 13 amino acids. V trimming: 5 bases; J trimming: 2 bases; junction bases outside the gene matches: 2. Germline values: CDR1 ENHRY, CDR2 SYGVKD. The CDR3 DNA sequence: TGTGCCATCAGTAGGGGGCCACAAGAGACCCAGTACTTC. Translated: CAISRGPQETQYF.

This clone has only a few counts. The V and J genes are TRBV14 and TRBJ2-7; 10 bases fit TRBD2. The CDR3 runs 14 residues. Germline loops: CDR1 SGHDN, CDR2 FVKESK. J was trimmed by 3 bases and V by 1 base; bases with no gene match: 0. The DNA for the CDR3 is TGTGCCAGCAGCCAAGTAGCGGGGGGCTACGAGCAGTACTTC. Translated: CASSQVAGGYEQYF.

A single count supports this clone. V is TRBV5-8 and J is TRBJ1-1; tentative D call: TRBD1 (5 bases). Trimming took off 4 bases at V and 1 base at J, with 11 bases between the two ends. This CDR3 contains 14 residues. The germline V gene encodes CDR1 SGHTS and CDR2 YDEGEE. The CDR3 region has the DNA TGTGCCAGCAGCCAGCGGGACGGGAACACTGAAGCTTTCTTT. Residues: CASSQRDGNTEAFF.

The chain links TRBV7-9 to TRBJ2-3; the D gene is possibly TRBD2 (6 bases). The CDR3 contains 15 residues. Germline V CDR1 and CDR2: SEHNR, FQNEAQ (reference sequence). Deletions cut 5 bases from V and 2 bases from J, with 14 bases between. CDR3 nucleotide sequence: TGTGCCAGCAGCCACGGGACTCGACACACAGATACGCAGTATTTT. This codes for CASSHGTRHTDTQYF.

The rearrangement joins TRBV7-2 to TRBJ1-3; TRBD1 is a possible D gene (5 bases). The ends were cut back, 2 bases at V and 0 bases at J, with 14 bases in the middle. This CDR3 comprises 17 residues. CDR1 and CDR2 (germline): SGHTA, FQGNSA. The DNA for the CDR3 is TGTGCCAGCAGCTTATTAACAGGAGCTATCTCTGGAAACACCATATATTTT. Residues: CASSLLTGAISGNTIYF.

The chain joins TRBV2 to TRBJ2-5, with D perhaps matching TRBD1 (6 bases). CDR1 is SNHLY and CDR2 is FYNNEI in the germline V gene. Trimming cost V 7 bases and J 4 bases, with 13 bases left between them. This CDR3 is 13 amino acids long. CDR3 in amino acids: CASIYRVRETQYF. DNA for the CDR3: TGTGCCAGCATCTACAGGGTTAGAGAGACCCAGTACTTC.

In its sample, this clone was seen once. Other DNA sequences in the same sample also yield this CDR3. The chain combines TRBV5-1 with TRBJ2-7; 9 nucleotides align to TRBD1. V lost 3 bases, J lost 5 bases, and 6 bases stayed unmatched. Per the germline V gene, CDR1 is SGHRS and CDR2 is YFSETQ. This CDR3 has 14 amino acids. This CDR3 reads CASSSGQGSDEQYF. The CDR3, as DNA: TGCGCCAGCAGCTCGGGACAGGGTAGCGACGAGCAGTACTTC.